This is a list of T cell receptor beta chains from one sample in a study of blood T cells in healthy people across ages. A single record per CDR3 protein comes from TCRdb applying MiXCR to the 5' RACE reads. The sample records 1.5 million to 1.8 million distinct CDR3 sequences, roughly two fifths being singletons. Material for sequencing was blood. These receptors were taken from a woman aged 18-30 years in good health. Each CDR3 is given with its conserved first and last residue. D genes are given only for firm matches. Clone sizes are given selectively: once, few, many, or a class where the clone is expanded.

d_gene: TRBD1; v_gene: TRBV27; abundance: -; j_gene: TRBJ2-1; CDR3nt: TGTGCCAGCCGGGACAGTTGGGGCCACGAGCAGTTCTTC; CDR3aa: CASRDSWGHEQFF
d_gene: -; v_gene: TRBV5-6; abundance: -; j_gene: TRBJ2-5; CDR3nt: TGTGCCAGCTCCCGCGGCGGGTTCTGGGAGACCCAGTACTTC; CDR3aa: CASSRGGFWETQYF
d_gene: -; v_gene: TRBV15; abundance: -; j_gene: TRBJ1-1; CDR3nt: TGTGCCACCAGATTGGGTCAGGGGACCCCCGGGACTGAAGCTTTCTTT; CDR3aa: CATRLGQGTPGTEAFF
d_gene: -; v_gene: TRBV28; abundance: few; j_gene: TRBJ2-7; CDR3nt: TGTGCCAGCAGTTTAGTCCGGGTTGTCTTCGAGCAGTACTTC; CDR3aa: CASSLVRVVFEQYF
d_gene: -; v_gene: TRBV19; abundance: -; j_gene: TRBJ2-7; CDR3nt: TGTGCCAGTAGTGCCCGCGGGACTCTGTACGAGCAGTACTTC; CDR3aa: CASSARGTLYEQYF
d_gene: TRBD2; v_gene: TRBV20-1; abundance: few; j_gene: TRBJ2-7; CDR3nt: TGCAGTGCGGCCGGGACTAGCGGGAGGGCCTCACTAGGCGAGCAGTACTTC; CDR3aa: CSAAGTSGRASLGEQYF
d_gene: -; v_gene: TRBV24-1; abundance: -; j_gene: TRBJ1-2; CDR3nt: TGTGCCACCACTACATGGGACACGGCTGCAGGCTACACCTTC; CDR3aa: CATTTWDTAAGYTF
d_gene: TRBD2; v_gene: TRBV4-3; abundance: -; j_gene: TRBJ2-1; CDR3nt: TGCGCCAGCAGCCTTGGACTAGCGGGTCGGTTCTCCTACAATGAGCAGTTCTTC; CDR3aa: CASSLGLAGRFSYNEQFF
d_gene: TRBD1; v_gene: TRBV30; abundance: -; j_gene: TRBJ1-4; CDR3nt: TGTGCCGGGGACAGGGGGGAGAGAAAACTGTTTTTT; CDR3aa: CAGDRGERKLFF
d_gene: -; v_gene: TRBV6-2/TRBV6-3; abundance: -; j_gene: TRBJ2-1; CDR3nt: TGTGCCAGCAGGCAGGGGGGGCCCTACAATGAGCAGTTCTTC; CDR3aa: CASRQGGPYNEQFF
d_gene: -; v_gene: TRBV12-3/TRBV12-4; abundance: few; j_gene: TRBJ1-5; CDR3nt: TGTGCCAGCAGTTTACTGTTCCCGAATCAGCCCCAGCATTTT; CDR3aa: CASSLLFPNQPQHF
d_gene: -; v_gene: TRBV7-2; abundance: -; j_gene: TRBJ1-1; CDR3nt: TGTGCCAGCAGCTTAGCCCTGGGACATGACACTGAAGCTTTCTTT; CDR3aa: CASSLALGHDTEAFF
d_gene: TRBD1; v_gene: TRBV2; abundance: -; j_gene: TRBJ1-5; CDR3nt: TGTGCCAGCGTGGGACAGTTAGATCAGCCCCAGCATTTT; CDR3aa: CASVGQLDQPQHF
d_gene: -; v_gene: TRBV4-3; abundance: -; j_gene: TRBJ2-1; CDR3nt: TGCGCCAGCAGCCAACTCGAGTGGAGCCAGAATGAGCAGTTCTTC; CDR3aa: CASSQLEWSQNEQFF
d_gene: -; v_gene: TRBV4-3; abundance: many; j_gene: TRBJ2-3; CDR3nt: TGCGCCAGCAGCCAAGATCTTGGACTAAATCCACAGGCCGATACGCAGTATTTT; CDR3aa: CASSQDLGLNPQADTQYF
d_gene: -; v_gene: TRBV5-6; abundance: few; j_gene: TRBJ1-1; CDR3nt: TGTGCCAGCACCATGGACCATGGCAAGGAAGCTTTCTTT; CDR3aa: CASTMDHGKEAFF
d_gene: TRBD1; v_gene: TRBV20-1; abundance: -; j_gene: TRBJ1-6; CDR3nt: TGCAGTGTTCAGGGGGGATCGGTTAATTCACCCCTCCACTTT; CDR3aa: CSVQGGSVNSPLHF
d_gene: -; v_gene: TRBV6-2/TRBV6-3; abundance: few; j_gene: TRBJ1-1; CDR3nt: TGTGCCAGCAGTTACGACCCCAGGGGCAGGGAGGACACTGAAGCTTTCTTT; CDR3aa: CASSYDPRGREDTEAFF
d_gene: TRBD1; v_gene: TRBV5-1; abundance: -; j_gene: TRBJ1-3; CDR3nt: TGCGCCAGCAGACAGGGGGCTGGTGGAAACATCATATATTTT; CDR3aa: CASRQGAGGNIIYF
d_gene: -; v_gene: TRBV6-1; abundance: -; j_gene: TRBJ1-5; CDR3nt: TGTGCCAGCAGTGAAGTCCAGACGGGGCCCCAGCATTTT; CDR3aa: CASSEVQTGPQHF
d_gene: -; v_gene: TRBV29-1; abundance: -; j_gene: TRBJ1-6; CDR3nt: TGCAGCGTTGAACCGAAGGAACCCCGATCACCCCTCCACTTT; CDR3aa: CSVEPKEPRSPLHF
d_gene: TRBD1; v_gene: TRBV12-3/TRBV12-4; abundance: many; j_gene: TRBJ1-2; CDR3nt: TGTGCCAGCAGCTTTGGACAGGACAACTATGGCTACACCTTC; CDR3aa: CASSFGQDNYGYTF
d_gene: -; v_gene: TRBV20-1; abundance: -; j_gene: TRBJ2-5; CDR3nt: TGCAGTGCTCCTCTCCTCGGTGGCGGAGAGACCCAGTACTTC; CDR3aa: CSAPLLGGGETQYF
d_gene: -; v_gene: TRBV4-1; abundance: few; j_gene: TRBJ2-7; CDR3nt: TGCGCCAGCAGCCACGCGACAGTTAGCTACGAGCAGTACTTC; CDR3aa: CASSHATVSYEQYF
d_gene: -; v_gene: TRBV20-1; abundance: -; j_gene: TRBJ2-5; CDR3nt: TGCAGTGCTACTCTAGAGACCCAGTACTTC; CDR3aa: CSATLETQYF
d_gene: TRBD2; v_gene: TRBV4-3; abundance: -; j_gene: TRBJ2-7; CDR3nt: TGCGCCAGCAGCCAAGACGGCGGGGGGTCCCCCTCCTACGAGCAGTACTTC; CDR3aa: CASSQDGGGSPSYEQYF